The T cell receptor beta chain under discussion was sequenced for a study of shared clonotypes between healthy human individuals. In the study overall: The composition of the donors was a couple of women and a few men aged 18 to 49. The study, taken as a whole, reports: Only blood was sampled; tissue repertoires likely differ. Non-shared clonotypes showed lower generation probabilities than clonotypes common to all four donors.

V was shortened by 10 bases and J by 4 bases, with 17 bases between the two germline ends. CDR3 length: 14 amino acids. Germline V gives CDR1 LNHDA, CDR2 SQIVND (reference sequence). About this clone itself: Its antigen remains unidentified.

Each cell subset's genomic DNA was divided evenly among several immunoSEQ plates. Assay: immunoSEQ multiplex PCR; the TCRdb copy retains only in-frame clones and omits some. The table has 2,500,000 or so clones, 93% seen once. The sequence derives from a young man in good health. Some clones in this sample may be carry-over from other donors' samples. V is TRBV19 and J is TRBJ1-5; D call uncertain. The sample consisted of naive CD4+ T cells from PBMCs. Subset of the sample: CD45RA+ positively selected. The CDR3 nucleotides are TGTGCCACCCAACAAAGGGCTGGGAATCAGCCCCAGCATTTT. Translation gives CATQQRAGNQPQHF.